This passage covers 8 T cell receptor beta chains from one sample sequenced in a study of blood T cell repertoires in COVID-19. Repertoires were generated with immunoSEQ multiplex PCR, while TCRdb's copy carries only in-frame clones and drops some. The table records roughly 140,000 clones, more than 75% of them present only once. Specimen: peripheral blood. These receptors originate from a man between 70 and 80 years old with acute or convalescent COVID-19.

The V gene is TRBV15, the J gene TRBJ1-6; 12 bases agree with TRBD1. The CDR3 is 19 residues long. Trimming cost V 0 bases and J 9 bases; bases outside gene matches: 12. CDR1 and CDR2 (germline): LNHNV, YYDKDF (reference sequence). Written as DNA, the CDR3 is TGTGCCACCAGCAGAGACTATTTAGGGACAGGGGGCGGAGGTTCACCCCTCCACTTT. Its protein product is CATSRDYLGTGGGGSPLHF.

In this sample, this clone turned up once. The chain couples TRBV2 to TRBJ1-5; maybe TRBD1 (5 bases). The V end was cut by 7 bases, the J end by 7 bases, with 17 bases between. CDR3 length: 14 amino acids. Germline lookup yields CDR1 SNHLY and CDR2 FYNNEI. CDR3 loop: CASTEAGWGQPQHF. The CDR3 region has the DNA TGTGCCAGCACCGAGGCAGGGTGGGGACAGCCCCAGCATTTT.

The V gene is TRBV5-1, the J gene TRBJ2-7; D is ambiguous. V was clipped by 1 base and J by 3 bases, with 11 bases between them. There are 14 residues in the CDR3. The V gene's germline CDR1 is SGHRS and CDR2 YFSETQ. In nucleotides, the CDR3 is TGCGCCAGCAGCTTGAGCTCTGTTATCTACGAGCAGTACTTC. Protein sequence: CASSLSSVIYEQYF. Looking up the rest from reference TRBV5-1 and TRBJ2-7 gives the full variable domain: KAGVTQTPRYLIKTRGQQVTLSCSPISGHRSVSWYQQTPGQGLQFLFEYFSETQRNKGNFPGRFSGRQFSNSRSEMNVSTLELGDSALYLCASSLSSVIYEQYFGPGTRLTVT.

V usage is TRBV6-5 and J usage is TRBJ1-3; possibly TRBD1 for D (6 bases). The CDR3 loop spans 15 amino acids. The V and J ends lost 0 bases and 3 bases respectively, with 9 bases between them. Germline loops: CDR1 MNHEY, CDR2 SVGAGI. This CDR3 reads CASSYSGQYGNTIYF. In DNA form, the CDR3 reads TGTGCCAGCAGTTACTCCGGACAGTATGGAAACACCATATATTTT.

This chain links TRBV2 with TRBJ2-7; 9 nucleotides line up with TRBD1. Trimming took 7 bases from V and 0 from J; bases not matched to a gene: 7. This CDR3 region has 15 residues. Germline V gene data show CDR1 as SNHLY and CDR2 as FYNNEI. CDR3 sequence: CASTRQGGYSYEQYF. The CDR3 DNA follows: TGTGCCAGCACACGACAGGGGGGCTACTCCTACGAGCAGTACTTC. The full variable domain, its missing parts supplied by reference TRBV2 and TRBJ2-7, is EPEVTQTPSHQVTQMGQEVILRCVPISNHLYFYWYRQILGQKVEFLVSFYNNEISEKSEIFDDQFSVERPDGSNFTLKIRSTKLEDSAMYFCASTRQGGYSYEQYFGPGTRLTVT.

DNA for the CDR3: TGTGCCAGCAGTTTCGCCGGGACAGGGGGCTTCGAAAACTATGGCTACACCTTC. Translating it yields CASSFAGTGGFENYGYTF. This chain links TRBV27 with TRBJ1-2, with TRBD1 matching over 12 bases. The germline gives CDR1 MNHEY, CDR2 SMNVEV (reference sequence). The CDR3 spans 18 residues. The junction had 10 bases not matched to a gene; V was cut back by 3 bases and J by 2 bases.

V usage is TRBV6-5 and J usage is TRBJ2-5; weak D call: TRBD1 (6 bases). This CDR3 region has 14 residues. Germline assignment: CDR1 MNHEY and CDR2 SVGAGI. Trimming took off 6 bases at V and 5 bases at J, with 16 bases between the two ends. The CDR3 sequence is CASSRTAQGETQYF. DNA for the CDR3: TGTGCCAGCAGCCGGACAGCTCAAGGGGAGACCCAGTACTTC.

V is TRBV19 and J is TRBJ1-1; 7 bases line up with TRBD1. Unmatched junction bases numbered 7, after V lost 1 base and J lost 2 bases. This CDR3 has 16 amino acids. Germline-derived CDR1 and CDR2 are LNHDA and SQIVND (reference sequence). CDR3 sequence: CASSIVRGGPNTEAFF. The CDR3 coding sequence is TGTGCCAGTAGTATAGTTCGAGGGGGCCCAAACACTGAAGCTTTCTTT.